This T cell receptor (beta chain) appears in the sequencing data of a study of T cell changes during pregnancy in multiple sclerosis. The V and J ends lost 2 bases and 2 bases, in that order; junction bases with no gene match: 6. This CDR3 comprises 15 residues. Germline V gives CDR1 SGHDT, CDR2 YYEEEE. Clones were read by immunoSEQ multiplex PCR, and TCRdb kept only the in-frame ones, dropping some. The sample comprises tens of thousands of clones, about 90% of which are singletons, and roughly 8% rests with the top ten. The sample here was CD8+ T cells from peripheral blood mononuclear cells, taken after pregnancy. The receptor comes from a female donor with multiple sclerosis, enrolled in a pregnancy study. The chain couples TRBV5-6 to TRBJ2-5, with 7 bases fitting TRBD2. The CDR3 DNA sequence: TGTGCCAGCAGCTTTAACGGGAGGTATCAAGAGACCCAGTACTTC. As protein: CASSFNGRYQETQYF.